This T cell receptor beta chain comes out of a study of chemoradiotherapy in HPV16-positive cancers. The CDR3 extends over 15 amino acids. The V gene's germline CDR1 is MNHNS and CDR2 SASEGT. Trimming removed 5 bases from V and 2 bases from J; junction bases left unmatched: 4. Assay: immunoSEQ multiplex PCR; the TCRdb copy retains only in-frame clones and omits some. The repertoire consists of over 20,000 clones, with around 73% occurring once and the leading ten covering 2% to 3%. The clonotype was recovered from a human donor with HPV-associated anogenital cancer. The genes are TRBV6-1 and TRBJ2-3; 10 bases match TRBD2. This specimen was acquired from a patient who underwent chemoradiotherapy. CDR3 DNA: TGTGCCAGCAGTAGGCTAGCGGGGGACACAGATACGCAGTATTTT. Amino acids: CASSRLAGDTDTQYF.